A single sample is the source of the 10 T cell receptor beta chains below, sequenced in a study of OX40 agonist ivuxolimab in advanced cancers. This table comes from immunoSEQ multiplex PCR, and its TCRdb copy is limited to in-frame clones, with some not included. The sample consists of about 58,000 clones, around nine tenths of them appearing once. Sequenced material: CD4+ or CD8+ T cells sorted from blood, taken in a trial of the OX40 agonist ivuxolimab. The origin of the receptors is an adult with an advanced solid tumor such as melanoma, head and neck, liver or kidney cancer.

The chain carries TRBV7-2 and TRBJ1-1; D is uncertain. The V gene's germline CDR1 is SGHTA and CDR2 FQGNSA. Trimming stripped 5 bases from V and 4 bases from J, with 14 bases between. The CDR3 has 14 residues. The CDR3 loop is CASSPRLGGTEAFF. Written as DNA, the CDR3 is TGTGCCAGCAGCCCCCGATTAGGAGGCACTGAAGCTTTCTTT.

V and J are TRBV28 and TRBJ1-2, with TRBD1 identical over 7 bases. After removal of 7 bases from V and 6 bases from J, the junction contained 8 bases not matched to a gene. Germline V gene data show CDR1 as MDHEN and CDR2 as SYDVKM. The CDR3 loop spans 13 amino acids. The CDR3 DNA is TGTGCCAGCATTCATGAGGGGGCGCATGGCTACACCTTC. Translated, it gives CASIHEGAHGYTF.

The V call is TRBV7-9, the J call TRBJ2-2, with D possibly TRBD2 on 5 matching bases. V lost 5 bases to trimming and J lost 4 bases, with 14 bases between them. In germline, CDR1 is SEHNR, CDR2 FQNEAQ (reference sequence). The CDR3 runs to 15 residues. The DNA for the CDR3 is TGTGCCAGCAGCCCGCAGGTGGCGGGCACCGGGGAGCTGTTTTTT. Amino acids: CASSPQVAGTGELFF. The full variable domain, completed using reference TRBV7-9 and TRBJ2-2, is DTGVSQNPRHKITKRGQNVTFRCDPISEHNRLYWYRQTLGQGPEFLTYFQNEAQLEKSRLLSDRFSAERPKGSFSTLEIQRTEQGDSAMYLCASSPQVAGTGELFFGEGSRLTVL.

The chain carries TRBV19 and TRBJ2-5; 12 bases agree with TRBD2. The CDR3 covers 13 residues. The V segment lost 8 bases and the J segment 2 bases; nucleotides outside the gene matches: 0. CDR1 and CDR2 (germline): LNHDA, SQIVND (reference sequence). CDR3 in amino acids: CASGLAGQETQYF. CDR3 sequence (DNA): TGTGCCAGTGGACTAGCGGGACAAGAGACCCAGTACTTC.

CDR3 nucleotide sequence: TGTGCCAGCAGTATACAGGGTAATAGTCAGCCCCAGCATTTT. It specifies CASSIQGNSQPQHF. V is TRBV6-5 and J is TRBJ1-5, with a weak D call TRBD1 (6 bases). The V gene's germline CDR1 is MNHEY and CDR2 SVGAGI. There are 14 residues in the CDR3. The ends were cut back, 5 bases at V and 6 bases at J, with 14 bases in the middle.

This clone has more than one count but fewer than ten. As DNA, the CDR3 is TGTGCCTGCCGATCAGGAGTTAAGGCTTTCTTT. Protein: CACRSGVKAFF. The chain joins TRBV30 to TRBJ1-1; D not resolved. V was clipped by 6 bases and J by 11 bases, with 16 bases between them. The CDR3 spans 11 residues. Germline CDR1 GTSNPN, CDR2 SVGIG (reference sequence).

This chain joins TRBV5-4 and TRBJ2-5; 8 bases agree with TRBD2. The CDR3 runs to 15 residues. Germline-derived CDR1 and CDR2 are SGHNT and YYREEE (reference sequence). The trim removed 4 bases at V and 3 bases at J, leaving 8 bases unmatched. The CDR3 here is CASSRGRTSKETQYF. The CDR3 DNA sequence: TGTGCCAGCAGCCGAGGTCGGACTAGCAAAGAGACCCAGTACTTC. The whole variable domain, remainder taken from reference TRBV5-4 and TRBJ2-5, is ETGVTQSPTHLIKTRGQQVTLRCSSQSGHNTVSWYQQALGQGPQFIFQYYREEENGRGNFPPRFSGLQFPNYSSELNVNALELDDSALYLCASSRGRTSKETQYFGPGTRLLVL.

V and J are TRBV11-2 and TRBJ2-7; 8 bases map to TRBD2. Unmatched junction bases numbered 13, after V lost 5 bases and J lost 4 bases. This CDR3 spans 16 amino acids. CDR1 is SGHAT and CDR2 is FQNNGV in the germline V gene. The CDR3 DNA sequence: TGTGCCAGCAGCCGAACGACCGGGACTAGTCTTTACGAGCAGTACTTC. This translates into CASSRTTGTSLYEQYF.

The chain couples TRBV30 to TRBJ1-4, with a weak D call TRBD1 (6 bases). V was clipped by 1 base and J by 7 bases, with 16 bases between them. CDR3 length: 15 residues. Germline V CDR1 and CDR2: GTSNPN, SVGIG (reference sequence). In nucleotides, the CDR3 is TGTGCCTGGAGTGCCCTGGGGGGCGCGGGTGAAAAACTGTTTTTT. Translating gives CAWSALGGAGEKLFF.

This rearrangement joins TRBV9 to TRBJ2-7, with D possibly TRBD2 on 5 matching bases. CDR3 length: 12 amino acids. Trimming shortened V by 3 bases and J by 3 bases, and 7 bases separated the two germline ends. Germline lookup yields CDR1 SGDLS and CDR2 YYNGEE. CDR3 nucleotide sequence: TGTGCCAGCAGCGGCCGGGGCTACGAGCAGTACTTC. Its translation: CASSGRGYEQYF.